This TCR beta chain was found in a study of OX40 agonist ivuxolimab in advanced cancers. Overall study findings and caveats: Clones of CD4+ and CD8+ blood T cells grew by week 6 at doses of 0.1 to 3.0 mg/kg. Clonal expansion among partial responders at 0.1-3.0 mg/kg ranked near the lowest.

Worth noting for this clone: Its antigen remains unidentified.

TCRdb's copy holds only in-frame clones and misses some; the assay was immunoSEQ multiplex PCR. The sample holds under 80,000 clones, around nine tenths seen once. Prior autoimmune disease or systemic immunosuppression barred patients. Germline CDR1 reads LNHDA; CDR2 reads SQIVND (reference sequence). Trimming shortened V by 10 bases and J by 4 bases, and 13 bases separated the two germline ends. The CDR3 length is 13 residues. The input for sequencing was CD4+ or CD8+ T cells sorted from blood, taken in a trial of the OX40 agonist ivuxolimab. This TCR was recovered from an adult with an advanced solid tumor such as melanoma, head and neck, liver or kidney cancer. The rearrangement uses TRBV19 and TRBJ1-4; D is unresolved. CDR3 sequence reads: CATADGFNEKLFF. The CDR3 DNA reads TGTGCCACCGCGGACGGATTTAATGAAAAACTGTTTTTT. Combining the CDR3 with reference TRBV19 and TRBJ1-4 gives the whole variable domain DGGITQSPKYLFRKEGQNVTLSCEQNLNHDAMYWYRQDPGQGLRLIYYSQIVNDFQKGDIAEGYSVSREKKESFPLTVTSAQKNPTAFYLCATADGFNEKLFFGSGTQLSVL.